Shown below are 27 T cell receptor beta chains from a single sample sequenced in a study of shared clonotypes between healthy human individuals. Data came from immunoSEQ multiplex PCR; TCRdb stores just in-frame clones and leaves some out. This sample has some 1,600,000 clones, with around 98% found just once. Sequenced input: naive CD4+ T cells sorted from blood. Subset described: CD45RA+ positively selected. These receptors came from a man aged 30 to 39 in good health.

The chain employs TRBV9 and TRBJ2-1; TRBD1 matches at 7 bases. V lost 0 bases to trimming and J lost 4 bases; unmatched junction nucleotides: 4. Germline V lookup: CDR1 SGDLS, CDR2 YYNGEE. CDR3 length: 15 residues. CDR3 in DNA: TGTGCCAGCAGCGTAGGAACAGGGGATTACAATGAGCAGTTCTTC. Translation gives CASSVGTGDYNEQFF.

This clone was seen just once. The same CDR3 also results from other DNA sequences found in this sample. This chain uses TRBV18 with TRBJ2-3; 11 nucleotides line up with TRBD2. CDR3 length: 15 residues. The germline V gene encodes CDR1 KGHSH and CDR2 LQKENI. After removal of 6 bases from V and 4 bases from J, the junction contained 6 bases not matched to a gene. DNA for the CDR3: TGTGCCAGCTCTTTAGCGGGAGGGCCGTCAGATACGCAGTATTTT. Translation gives CASSLAGGPSDTQYF.

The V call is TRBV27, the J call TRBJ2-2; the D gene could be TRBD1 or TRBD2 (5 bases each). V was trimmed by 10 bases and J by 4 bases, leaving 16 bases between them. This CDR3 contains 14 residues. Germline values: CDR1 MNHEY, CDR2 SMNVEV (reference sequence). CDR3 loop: CAKLQGEGTGELFF. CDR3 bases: TGTGCCAAACTCCAGGGAGAGGGCACCGGGGAGCTGTTTTTT.

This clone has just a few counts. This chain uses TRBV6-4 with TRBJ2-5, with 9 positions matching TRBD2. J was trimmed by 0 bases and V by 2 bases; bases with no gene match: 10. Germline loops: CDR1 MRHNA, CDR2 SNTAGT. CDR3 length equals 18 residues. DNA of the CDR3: TGTGCCAGCAGTGACGTGGCTAGCGGGATCACGTACCAAGAGACCCAGTACTTC. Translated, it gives CASSDVASGITYQETQYF.

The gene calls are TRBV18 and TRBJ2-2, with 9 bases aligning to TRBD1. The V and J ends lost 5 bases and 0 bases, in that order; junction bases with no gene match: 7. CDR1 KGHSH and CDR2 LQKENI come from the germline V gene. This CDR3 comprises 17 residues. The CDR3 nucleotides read TGTGCCAGCTCATCCTTACAGGGGGCGACGAACACCGGGGAGCTGTTTTTT. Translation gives CASSSLQGATNTGELFF.

CDR3 region: CASSLAGGAQPQHF. CDR3 coding DNA: TGTGCCAGCAGCTTAGCGGGCGGGGCTCAGCCCCAGCATTTT. The chain joins TRBV7-9 to TRBJ1-5; D possibly corresponds to TRBD1 (5 bases). Germline-derived CDR1 and CDR2 are SEHNR and FQNEAQ (reference sequence). The CDR3 contains 14 residues. V shed 0 bases and J shed 6 bases, with 9 bases lying between them.

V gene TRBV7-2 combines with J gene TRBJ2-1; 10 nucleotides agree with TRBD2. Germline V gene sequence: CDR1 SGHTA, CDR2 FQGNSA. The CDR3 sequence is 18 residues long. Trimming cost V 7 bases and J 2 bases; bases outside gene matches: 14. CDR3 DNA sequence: TGTGCCAGCAAAACCGGTAGCGGGAGGATCTTCGCCTACAATGAGCAGTTCTTC. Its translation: CASKTGSGRIFAYNEQFF. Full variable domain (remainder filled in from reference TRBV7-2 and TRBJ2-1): GAGVSQSPSNKVTEKGKDVELRCDPISGHTALYWYRQSLGQGLEFLIYFQGNSAPDKSGLPSDRFSAERTGGSVSTLTIQRTQQEDSAVYLCASKTGSGRIFAYNEQFFGPGTRLTVL.

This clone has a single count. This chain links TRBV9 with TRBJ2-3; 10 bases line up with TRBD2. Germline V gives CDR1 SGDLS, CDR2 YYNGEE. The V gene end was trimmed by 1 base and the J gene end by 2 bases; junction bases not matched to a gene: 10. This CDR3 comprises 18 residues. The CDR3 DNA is TGTGCCAGCAGCGTAAACCCCCGACTAGCGGGTCTCACAGATACGCAGTATTTT. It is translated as CASSVNPRLAGLTDTQYF.

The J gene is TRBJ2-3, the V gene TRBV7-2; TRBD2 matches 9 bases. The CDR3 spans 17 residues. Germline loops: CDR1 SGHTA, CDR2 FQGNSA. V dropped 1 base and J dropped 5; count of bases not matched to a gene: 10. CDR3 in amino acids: CASSLELAGRQRDTQYF. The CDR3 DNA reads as TGTGCCAGCAGCTTAGAGCTAGCGGGACGACAACGAGATACGCAGTATTTT.

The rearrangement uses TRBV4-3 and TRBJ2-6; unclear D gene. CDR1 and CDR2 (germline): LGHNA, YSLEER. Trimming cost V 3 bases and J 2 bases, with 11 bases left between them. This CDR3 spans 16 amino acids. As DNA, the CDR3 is TGCGCCAGCAGCCACCTCGACCAAACTGGGGCCAACGTCCTGACTTTC. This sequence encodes CASSHLDQTGANVLTF.

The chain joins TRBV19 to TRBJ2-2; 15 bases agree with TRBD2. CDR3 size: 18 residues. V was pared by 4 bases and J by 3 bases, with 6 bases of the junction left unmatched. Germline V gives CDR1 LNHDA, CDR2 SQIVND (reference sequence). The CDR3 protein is CASSTRTSGRVYTGELFF. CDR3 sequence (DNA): TGTGCCAGTAGTACGAGGACTAGCGGGAGGGTCTACACCGGGGAGCTGTTTTTT.

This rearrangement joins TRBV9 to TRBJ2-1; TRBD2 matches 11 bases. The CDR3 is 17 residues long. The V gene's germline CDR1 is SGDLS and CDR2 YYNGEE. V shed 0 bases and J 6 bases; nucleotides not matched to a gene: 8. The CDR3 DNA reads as TGTGCCAGCAGCGTAGTAGCGGGAGGGCCCTCTCGCAATGAGCAGTTCTTC. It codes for CASSVVAGGPSRNEQFF. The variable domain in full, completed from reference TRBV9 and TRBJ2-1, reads DSGVTQTPKHLITATGQRVTLRCSPRSGDLSVYWYQQSLDQGLQFLIQYYNGEERAKGNILERFSAQQFPDLHSELNLSSLELGDSALYFCASSVVAGGPSRNEQFFGPGTRLTVL.

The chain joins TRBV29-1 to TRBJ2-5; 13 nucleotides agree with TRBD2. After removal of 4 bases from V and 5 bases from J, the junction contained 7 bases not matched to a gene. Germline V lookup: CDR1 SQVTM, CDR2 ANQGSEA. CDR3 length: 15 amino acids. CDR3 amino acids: CSVARTSGSGETQYF. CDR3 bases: TGCAGCGTTGCCCGGACTAGCGGGAGTGGGGAGACCCAGTACTTC.

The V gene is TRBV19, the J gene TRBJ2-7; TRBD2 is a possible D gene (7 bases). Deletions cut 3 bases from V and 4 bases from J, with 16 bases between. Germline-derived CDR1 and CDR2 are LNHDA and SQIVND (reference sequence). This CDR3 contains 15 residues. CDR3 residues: CASSIQAGQPYEQYF. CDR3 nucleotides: TGTGCCAGTAGTATTCAAGCGGGACAACCGTACGAGCAGTACTTC.

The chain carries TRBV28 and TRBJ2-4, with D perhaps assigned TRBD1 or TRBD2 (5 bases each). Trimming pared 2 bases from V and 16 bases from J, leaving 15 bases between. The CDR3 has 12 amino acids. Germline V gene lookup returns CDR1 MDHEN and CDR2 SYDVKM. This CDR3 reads CASSLGGREFYF. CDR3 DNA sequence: TGTGCCAGCAGTTTAGGGGGTAGGGAATTCTACTTC.

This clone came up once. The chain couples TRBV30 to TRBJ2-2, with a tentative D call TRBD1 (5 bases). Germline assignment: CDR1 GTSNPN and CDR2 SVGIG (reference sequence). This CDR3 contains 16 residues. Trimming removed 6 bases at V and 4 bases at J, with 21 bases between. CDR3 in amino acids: CACNDPGSRGTGELFF. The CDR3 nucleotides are TGTGCCTGTAACGACCCAGGGTCTCGCGGCACCGGGGAGCTGTTTTTT.

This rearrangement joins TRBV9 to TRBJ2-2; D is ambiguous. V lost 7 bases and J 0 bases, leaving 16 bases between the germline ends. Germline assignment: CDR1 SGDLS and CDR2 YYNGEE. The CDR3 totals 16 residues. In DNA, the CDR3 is TGTGCCAGCTCCTTACCTTTCTCCGCGAACACCGGGGAGCTGTTTTTT. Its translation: CASSLPFSANTGELFF.

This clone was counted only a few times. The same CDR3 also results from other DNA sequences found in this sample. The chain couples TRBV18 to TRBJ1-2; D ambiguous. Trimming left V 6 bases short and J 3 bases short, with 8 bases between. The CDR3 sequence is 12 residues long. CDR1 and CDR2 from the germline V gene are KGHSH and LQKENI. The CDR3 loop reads CASSPGDYGYTF. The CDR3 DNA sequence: TGTGCCAGCTCCCCTGGTGACTATGGCTACACCTTC.

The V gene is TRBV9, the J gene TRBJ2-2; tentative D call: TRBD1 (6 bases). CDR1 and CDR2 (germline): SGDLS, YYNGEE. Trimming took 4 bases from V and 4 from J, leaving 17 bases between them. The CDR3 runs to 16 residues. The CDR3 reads CASSLRVGGPTGELFF. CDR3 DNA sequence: TGTGCCAGCAGCCTAAGGGTAGGGGGACCCACCGGGGAGCTGTTTTTT.

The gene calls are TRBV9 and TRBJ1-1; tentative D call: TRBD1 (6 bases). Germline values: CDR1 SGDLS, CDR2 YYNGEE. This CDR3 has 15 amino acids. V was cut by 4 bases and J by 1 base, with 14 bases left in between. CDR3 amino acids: CASSPAGQPNTEAFF. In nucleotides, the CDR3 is TGTGCCAGCAGCCCTGCCGGACAGCCGAACACTGAAGCTTTCTTT.

The CDR3 here is CASSPRGGGVIDTQYF. CDR3 in DNA: TGTGCCAGCAGTCCTCGGGGAGGGGGAGTGATAGATACGCAGTATTTT. The rearrangement uses TRBV27 and TRBJ2-3, with a tentative D call TRBD2 (7 bases). This CDR3 is 16 amino acids long. V was clipped by 5 bases and J by 5 bases, with 20 bases between them. Germline CDR1 is MNHEY and CDR2 is SMNVEV (reference sequence).

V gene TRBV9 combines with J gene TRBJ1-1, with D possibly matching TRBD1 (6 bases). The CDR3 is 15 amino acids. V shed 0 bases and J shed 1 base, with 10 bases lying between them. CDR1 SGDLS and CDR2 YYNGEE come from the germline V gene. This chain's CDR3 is CASSVEGHSNTEAFF. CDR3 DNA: TGTGCCAGCAGCGTAGAGGGACACTCGAACACTGAAGCTTTCTTT.

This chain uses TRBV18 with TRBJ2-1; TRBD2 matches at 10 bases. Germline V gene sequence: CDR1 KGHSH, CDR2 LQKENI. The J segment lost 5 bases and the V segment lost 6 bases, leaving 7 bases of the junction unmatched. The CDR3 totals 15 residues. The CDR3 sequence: CASSQLAGVHNEQFF. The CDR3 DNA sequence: TGTGCCAGCTCCCAGCTAGCGGGAGTTCACAATGAGCAGTTCTTC. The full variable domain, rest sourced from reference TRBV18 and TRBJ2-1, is NAGVMQNPRHLVRRRGQEARLRCSPMKGHSHVYWYRQLPEEGLKFMVYLQKENIIDESGMPKERFSAEFPKEGPSILRIQQVVRGDSAAYFCASSQLAGVHNEQFFGPGTRLTVL.

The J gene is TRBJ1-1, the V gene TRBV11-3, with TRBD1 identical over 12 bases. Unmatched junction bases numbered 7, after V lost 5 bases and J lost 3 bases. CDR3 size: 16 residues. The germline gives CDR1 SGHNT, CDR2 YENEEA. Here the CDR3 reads CASSQGQGAVDTEAFF. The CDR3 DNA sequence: TGTGCCAGCAGCCAGGGACAGGGGGCAGTGGACACTGAAGCTTTCTTT.

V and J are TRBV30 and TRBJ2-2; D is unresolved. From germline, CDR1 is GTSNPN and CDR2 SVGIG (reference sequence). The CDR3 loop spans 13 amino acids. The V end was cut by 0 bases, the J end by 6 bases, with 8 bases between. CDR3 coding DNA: TGTGCCTGGAGTGTAGCTAGGCCCGGGGAGCTGTTTTTT. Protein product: CAWSVARPGELFF.

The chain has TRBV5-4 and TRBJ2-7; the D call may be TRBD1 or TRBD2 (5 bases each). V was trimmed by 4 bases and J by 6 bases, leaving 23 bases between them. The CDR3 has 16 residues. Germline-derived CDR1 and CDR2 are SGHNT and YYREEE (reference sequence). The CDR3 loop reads CASSPPRLLGTSEQYF. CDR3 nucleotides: TGTGCCAGCAGCCCTCCCAGACTCCTAGGGACCTCCGAGCAGTACTTC.

The CDR3 protein is CASSLVEGEETQYF. As DNA, the CDR3 is TGTGCCAGCAGCTTAGTAGAGGGGGAAGAGACCCAGTACTTC. The V and J genes are TRBV7-9 and TRBJ2-5; D is perhaps TRBD1 (6 bases). V was trimmed by 1 base and J by 3 bases, leaving 9 bases between them. The CDR3 has 14 amino acids. The V gene's germline CDR1 is SEHNR and CDR2 FQNEAQ (reference sequence).